The source of this TCR beta chain is a study of CD8 T cells in ankylosing spondylitis. Study-wide findings and caveats: Some of these motif variants have turned up before, in reports on reactive arthritis synovial fluid and blood. Disease-linked clones bore a CD8+ phenotype, appearing relatively rarely in peripheral blood.

The sample holds many counts of this clonotype. Its antigen is undetermined. Libraries for TCR beta were made by quantitative 5'-RACE with molecular barcodes. TCRdb independently ran MiXCR on the 5' RACE reads; one entry per CDR3 protein. The data contain 150,000 to 200,000 distinct CDR3 sequences, approximately 12% of them singletons. The receptor was isolated from a female donor with ankylosing spondylitis or in good health (not recorded which). Sample: blood, either unsorted or a sorted T cell fraction (not recorded which).

In DNA, the CDR3 is TGCAGCGGTATTACAGTTGTGGGCACTGAAGCTTTCTTT. Amino acids: CSGITVVGTEAFF. The chain is built from TRBV29-1 and TRBJ1-1; D is unresolved. The CDR3 spans 13 residues. Between the trimmed V and J ends, which lost 7 bases and 4 bases, there was a span of 16 bases. Germline loops: CDR1 SQVTM, CDR2 ANQGSEA.